The 10 T cell receptor beta chains below all came from one sample that was sequenced in a study of blood T cell repertoires in COVID-19. Sequencing was performed with immunoSEQ multiplex PCR; in TCRdb, only in-frame clones are kept and a portion is missing. The sample comprises around 480,000 clones, around 89% of which are singletons, and around 13% rests with the top ten. The sample consisted of peripheral blood. The receptors derive from a woman between 45 and 60 years old with COVID-19, enrolled during active disease.

J is TRBJ1-1 and V is TRBV7-9, with 10 bases identical to TRBD1. Germline V lookup: CDR1 SEHNR, CDR2 FQNEAQ (reference sequence). V gave up 1 base and J gave up 1 base; unmatched junction bases: 9. The CDR3 consists of 18 residues. The CDR3 DNA follows: TGTGCCAGCAGCTTAGAATGGTCTGGGGACAGGGGGAACACTGAAGCTTTCTTT. The encoded protein is CASSLEWSGDRGNTEAFF.

The chain couples TRBV5-1 to TRBJ2-7, with D possibly being TRBD1 (6 bases). This CDR3 has 16 residues. The V end was cut by 1 base, the J end by 0 bases, with 14 bases between. CDR1 and CDR2 from the germline V gene are SGHRS and YFSETQ. For the CDR3, the DNA is TGCGCCAGCAGCTTGATTGGGGGCTTTAGCTCCTACGAGCAGTACTTC. Residues: CASSLIGGFSSYEQYF.

This clone was seen only once. The chain uses TRBV2 and TRBJ2-1; 8 nucleotides agree with TRBD1. The germline V gene has CDR1 SNHLY and CDR2 FYNNEI. The J segment lost 8 bases and the V segment lost 8 bases, leaving 14 bases of the junction unmatched. The CDR3 covers 15 residues. The CDR3 loop reads CASPRTGSNLHEQFF. The CDR3 nucleotides are TGTGCCAGCCCAAGGACAGGGAGCAACCTACATGAGCAGTTCTTC.

V usage is TRBV13 and J usage is TRBJ1-2, with a possible D match to TRBD1 (5 bases). This CDR3 is built from 13 residues. From germline, CDR1 is PRHDT and CDR2 FYEKMQ (reference sequence). Trimming shortened V by 7 bases and J by 5 bases, and 14 bases separated the two germline ends. In DNA form, the CDR3 reads TGTGCCAGCACCGAAGGGAGGGGATATGGCTACACCTTC. Protein: CASTEGRGYGYTF.

This chain joins TRBV5-1 and TRBJ1-1; possible D gene TRBD1, 6 bases. The V end was cut by 0 bases, the J end by 3 bases, with 6 bases between. CDR3 length: 13 residues. CDR1 is SGHRS and CDR2 is YFSETQ in the germline V gene. Written as DNA, the CDR3 is TGCGCCAGCAGCTTGGGACAGGACACTGAAGCTTTCTTT. Its protein product is CASSLGQDTEAFF.

This chain uses TRBV7-2 with TRBJ2-7, with TRBD1 matching 8 bases. This CDR3 has 14 residues. V gave up 2 bases and J gave up 3 bases; unmatched junction bases: 3. The germline gives CDR1 SGHTA, CDR2 FQGNSA. The CDR3 DNA sequence: TGTGCCAGCAGCTTAACTGGACAGGGCTACGAGCAGTACTTC. Translation gives CASSLTGQGYEQYF.

V is TRBV4-2 and J is TRBJ2-7; TRBD1 aligns across 7 bases. With 1 base clipped from V and 3 bases from J, the junction kept 3 bases outside the gene matches. This CDR3 is 14 amino acids long. CDR1 and CDR2 (germline): LGHNA, YNFKEQ. In DNA, the CDR3 is TGTGCCAGCAGCCAAGGGGGACAGCTCTACGAGCAGTACTTC. Protein sequence: CASSQGGQLYEQYF.

The V and J genes are TRBV29-1 and TRBJ2-1, with D possibly TRBD2 on 5 matching bases. V dropped 5 bases and J dropped 1 base, with 12 bases sitting between them. The CDR3 loop spans 14 amino acids. The germline CDR1 and CDR2 sequences are SQVTM and ANQGSEA. The CDR3 here is CSVHRTSSYNEQFF. The CDR3 DNA reads TGCAGCGTTCATCGGACTTCTTCCTACAATGAGCAGTTCTTC.

This sequence joins TRBV30 and TRBJ1-2; TRBD1 matches 9 bases. The ends lost 2 bases at V and 6 bases at J; junction bases unmatched: 10. CDR3 length: 15 residues. Germline V gives CDR1 GTSNPN, CDR2 SVGIG (reference sequence). CDR3 in DNA: TGTGCCTGGAGTAGAAGGACAGGGGAAAGAAATGGCTACACCTTC. Translating gives CAWSRRTGERNGYTF.

The chain links TRBV10-3 to TRBJ2-2; maybe TRBD1 (5 bases). Trimming took 6 bases from V and 7 from J, leaving 9 bases between them. Germline assignment: CDR1 ENHRY and CDR2 SYGVKD. This CDR3 spans 12 amino acids. DNA for the CDR3: TGTGCCATCAGGGGGCCCGGCGGGGAGCTGTTTTTT. It is translated as CAIRGPGGELFF.